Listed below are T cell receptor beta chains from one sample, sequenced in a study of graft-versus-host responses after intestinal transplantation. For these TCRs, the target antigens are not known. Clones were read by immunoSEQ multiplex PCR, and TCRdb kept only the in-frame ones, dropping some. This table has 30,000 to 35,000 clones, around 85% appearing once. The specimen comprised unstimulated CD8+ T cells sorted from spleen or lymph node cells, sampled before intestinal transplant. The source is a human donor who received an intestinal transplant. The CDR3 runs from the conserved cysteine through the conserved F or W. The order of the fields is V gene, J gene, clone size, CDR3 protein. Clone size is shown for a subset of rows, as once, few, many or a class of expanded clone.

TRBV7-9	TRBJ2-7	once	CASSPRTGKNEQYF
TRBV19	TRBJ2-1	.	CASSTPYGCSGRWGYNEQFF
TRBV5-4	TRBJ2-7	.	CASSFASSYEQYF
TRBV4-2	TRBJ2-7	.	CASSQSGTIYEQYF
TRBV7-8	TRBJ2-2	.	CASSLEAGDGELFF
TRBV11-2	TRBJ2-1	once	CASSPYLFVRGRYNEQFF
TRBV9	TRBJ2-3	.	CASSPSPTGSTDTQYF
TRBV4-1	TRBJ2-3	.	CASSPGGDTQYF
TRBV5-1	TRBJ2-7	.	CASSLGRDYEQYF
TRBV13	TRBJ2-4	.	CASSLDSGVKNIQYF
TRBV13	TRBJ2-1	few	CASSLGGVSGNEQFF
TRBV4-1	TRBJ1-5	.	CASSPPTGGAGQPQHF
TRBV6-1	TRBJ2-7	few	CASSEGPGTGTGEQYF
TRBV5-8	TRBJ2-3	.	CASGAGTQDTQYF
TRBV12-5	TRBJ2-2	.	CASGFYNTGELFF
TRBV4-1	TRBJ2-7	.	CASSLWAGFFYEQYF
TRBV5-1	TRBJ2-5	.	CASSLMPGEGETQYF